This TCR beta chain was recorded in a study of T cell responses to AZD1222 COVID-19 vaccine. The study's findings and limits: Vaccine-associated CD4 TCRs ranged over spike, dominating at 160-218 and 743-854. The number of AZD1222 recipients seropositive at baseline was only 6 or 7.

In the case of this clone: The antigen is undetermined.

TCRdb keeps only in-frame clones here, not all; method: immunoSEQ multiplex PCR. The table has some 130,000 clones, 80% to 95% seen once. Trimming removed 3 bases from V and 2 bases from J; junction bases left unmatched: 9. The CDR3 loop spans 16 amino acids. Germline lookup yields CDR1 KGHSH and CDR2 LQKENI. The TCR comes from an adult who received the AZD1222 COVID-19 vaccine. The gene calls are TRBV18 and TRBJ1-2; TRBD1 agrees at 7 bases. Sample: peripheral blood, taken 28 days after the second AZD1222 dose. Here the CDR3 DNA reads TGTGCCAGCTCACCCGACAGTGGGACAGCGAACTATGGCTACACCTTC. Translation gives CASSPDSGTANYGYTF.